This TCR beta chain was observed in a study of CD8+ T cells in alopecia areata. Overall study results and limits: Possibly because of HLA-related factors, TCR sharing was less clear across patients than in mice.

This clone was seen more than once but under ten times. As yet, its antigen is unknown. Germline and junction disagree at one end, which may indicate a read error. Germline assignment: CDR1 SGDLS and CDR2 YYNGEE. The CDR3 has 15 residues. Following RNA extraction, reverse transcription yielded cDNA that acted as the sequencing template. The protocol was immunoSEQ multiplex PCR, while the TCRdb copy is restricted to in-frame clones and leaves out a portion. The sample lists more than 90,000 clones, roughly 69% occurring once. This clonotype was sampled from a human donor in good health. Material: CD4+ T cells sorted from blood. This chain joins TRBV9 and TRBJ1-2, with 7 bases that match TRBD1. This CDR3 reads CASTVTGVPNYGYTF. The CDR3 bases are TGTGCCAGCACCGTAACAGGGGTACCTAACTATGGCTACACCTTC.